These 27 T cell receptor beta chains were sequenced from one sample in a study of OX40 agonist ivuxolimab in advanced cancers. The method was immunoSEQ multiplex PCR; TCRdb's version includes in-frame clones alone and lacks a portion of them. The table includes some 86,000 clones, 91% detected once. Sample: CD4+ or CD8+ T cells sorted from blood, taken in a trial of the OX40 agonist ivuxolimab. All receptors derive from an adult with an advanced solid tumor such as melanoma, head and neck, liver or kidney cancer.

The CDR3 protein is CASSMVLTSYEQYF. Written as DNA, the CDR3 is TGTGCCAGCAGCATGGTATTAACCTCCTACGAGCAGTACTTC. The J gene is TRBJ2-7, the V gene TRBV28; no firm D call. The germline V gene has CDR1 MDHEN and CDR2 SYDVKM. There are 14 residues in the CDR3. Trimming removed 6 bases at V and 0 bases at J, with 12 bases between. Full variable domain (remainder filled in from reference TRBV28 and TRBJ2-7): DVKVTQSSRYLVKRTGEKVFLECVQDMDHENMFWYRQDPGLGLRLIYFSYDVKMKEKGDIPEGYSVSREKKERFSLILESASTNQTSMYLCASSMVLTSYEQYFGPGTRLTVT.

The chain carries TRBV5-1 and TRBJ2-2; 9 bases map to TRBD1. Looked up from germline, CDR1 is SGHRS and CDR2 is YFSETQ. This CDR3 contains 14 residues. Germline trimming cut 8 bases from V and 1 base from J; bases unmatched to any gene: 3. CDR3 loop: CASWTGVNTGELFF. CDR3 coding DNA: TGCGCCAGTTGGACAGGGGTGAACACCGGGGAGCTGTTTTTT.

The chain uses TRBV18 and TRBJ2-3; 8 nucleotides align to TRBD2. The CDR3 loop spans 17 amino acids. Germline values: CDR1 KGHSH, CDR2 LQKENI. V lost 3 bases, J lost 3 bases, and 11 bases stayed unmatched. The CDR3 sequence is CASSPIGAGGGTDTQYF. The DNA of the CDR3 is TGTGCCAGCTCACCGATCGGGGCGGGAGGCGGAACAGATACGCAGTATTTT.

The V call is TRBV9, the J call TRBJ2-7; D remains ambiguous. The CDR3 totals 14 residues. Trimming left V 0 bases short and J 2 bases short, with 9 bases between. CDR1 SGDLS and CDR2 YYNGEE come from the germline V gene. CDR3 coding DNA: TGTGCCAGCAGCGTAGACGGACGGGCCTACGAGCAGTACTTC. It encodes CASSVDGRAYEQYF.

The V gene is TRBV29-1, the J gene TRBJ2-3; the match to TRBD2 covers 11 bases. The CDR3 loop spans 16 amino acids. CDR1 is SQVTM, CDR2 ANQGSEA, per germline. V was clipped by 2 bases and J by 2 bases; unmatched bases: 6. The CDR3 DNA follows: TGCAGCGTTGAAAGGGAACTAGCGGGGGACACAGATACGCAGTATTTT. Protein sequence: CSVERELAGDTDTQYF.

This rearrangement joins TRBV7-9 to TRBJ2-3, with 12 bases matching TRBD2. Per germline, CDR1 SEHNR and CDR2 FQNEAQ (reference sequence). V shed 5 bases and J 5 bases; nucleotides not matched to a gene: 8. The CDR3 covers 16 residues. The CDR3 sequence: CASSPGLAGLLDTQYF. For the CDR3, the DNA is TGTGCCAGCAGCCCTGGACTAGCGGGACTTTTAGATACGCAGTATTTT. Variable domain in full (rest from reference TRBV7-9 and TRBJ2-3): DTGVSQNPRHKITKRGQNVTFRCDPISEHNRLYWYRQTLGQGPEFLTYFQNEAQLEKSRLLSDRFSAERPKGSFSTLEIQRTEQGDSAMYLCASSPGLAGLLDTQYFGPGTRLTVL.

V gene TRBV27 combines with J gene TRBJ1-3; a possible D gene is TRBD1 (5 bases). Deletions cut 3 bases from V and 4 bases from J, with 25 bases between. Per the germline V gene, CDR1 is MNHEY and CDR2 is SMNVEV (reference sequence). The CDR3 is 19 amino acids. CDR3 bases: TGTGCCAGCAGTTTCCAGCCACCCAACCCGGGACGGAAAGGAAACACCATATATTTT. This sequence encodes CASSFQPPNPGRKGNTIYF.

The chain has TRBV6-6 and TRBJ2-7; 7 positions agree with TRBD2. The CDR3 is made up of 13 amino acids. The ends lost 10 bases at V and 1 base at J; junction bases unmatched: 7. Germline V lookup: CDR1 MNHNY, CDR2 SVGAGI (reference sequence). CDR3 region: CATQAGPSYEQYF. CDR3 nucleotide sequence: TGTGCCACCCAAGCGGGACCTTCCTACGAGCAGTACTTC.

V and J are TRBV28 and TRBJ2-7; D is tentatively TRBD1 or TRBD2 (7 bases each). V lost 4 bases and J 2 bases, leaving 18 bases between the germline ends. In germline, CDR1 is MDHEN, CDR2 SYDVKM. The CDR3 runs to 16 residues. The CDR3, as DNA: TGTGCCAGCAGTTCCCCAGCAGGGGGGGGTACCTACGAGCAGTACTTC. It specifies CASSSPAGGGTYEQYF.

The chain combines TRBV28 with TRBJ2-7, with D perhaps TRBD1 (6 bases). The CDR3 has 13 residues. Germline V gives CDR1 MDHEN, CDR2 SYDVKM. Trimming stripped 10 bases from V and 3 bases from J, with 16 bases between. The DNA of the CDR3 is TGTGCCAACCCGACAGGAGTCCTCTACGAGCAGTACTTC. It specifies CANPTGVLYEQYF.

This rearrangement joins TRBV27 to TRBJ2-7; possibly TRBD2 for D (5 bases). The CDR3 sequence is 14 residues long. V was pared by 2 bases and J by 0 bases, with 8 bases between. Germline CDR1 and CDR2: MNHEY and SMNVEV (reference sequence). The CDR3 region has the DNA TGTGCCAGCAGTTTAGCGGGTAGCTCCTACGAGCAGTACTTC. Its translation: CASSLAGSSYEQYF.

The chain links TRBV2 to TRBJ1-4; TRBD1 is a possible D gene (5 bases). Germline values: CDR1 SNHLY, CDR2 FYNNEI. The CDR3 consists of 13 residues. V was trimmed by 6 bases and J by 7 bases, leaving 12 bases between them. CDR3 sequence reads: CASSQGLSEKLFF. The CDR3 bases are TGTGCCAGCAGCCAGGGTTTAAGTGAAAAACTGTTTTTT.

This chain connects TRBV30 to TRBJ2-3; the D gene is possibly TRBD2 (6 bases). This CDR3 is 13 amino acids long. V was trimmed by 5 bases and J by 6 bases, leaving 15 bases between them. The V gene's germline CDR1 is GTSNPN and CDR2 SVGIG (reference sequence). CDR3 sequence (DNA): TGTGCCTGGCGGGGGAGGCCGGGGGATACGCAGTATTTT. It encodes CAWRGRPGDTQYF.

The V and J genes are TRBV18 and TRBJ2-7; the D gene could be TRBD1 or TRBD2 (6 bases each). The CDR3 is 12 residues long. Per the germline V gene, CDR1 is KGHSH and CDR2 is LQKENI. Deletions cut 6 bases from V and 4 bases from J, with 10 bases between. As DNA, the CDR3 is TGTGCCAGCTCGGGGGGCCAATACGAGCAGTACTTC. Amino acids: CASSGGQYEQYF.

V and J are TRBV5-6 and TRBJ2-1; D perhaps matches TRBD1 (5 bases). The V end lost 3 bases, the J end lost 7 bases, and 23 bases lay between the germline ends. CDR1 is SGHDT, CDR2 YYEEEE, per germline. The CDR3 length is 17 residues. The CDR3 region has the DNA TGTGCCAGCAGCTCTGGTCCCTACCAGATTAGGGGAAATGAGCAGTTCTTC. This codes for CASSSGPYQIRGNEQFF.

The chain has TRBV28 and TRBJ1-1; 11 bases match TRBD1. This CDR3 has 16 amino acids. V was pared by 2 bases and J by 6 bases, with 8 bases of the junction left unmatched. The germline gives CDR1 MDHEN, CDR2 SYDVKM. CDR3 nucleotide sequence: TGTGCCAGCAGTTTAGTGGACAGGGGGCTTGGGGCTGAAGCTTTCTTT. Its translation is CASSLVDRGLGAEAFF.

This rearrangement joins TRBV5-5 to TRBJ2-7; D ambiguous. The V and J ends lost 0 bases and 6 bases respectively, with 10 bases between them. Germline V CDR1 and CDR2: SGHKS, YYEKEE (reference sequence). The CDR3 loop spans 13 amino acids. CDR3 sequence reads: CASSLVNRVEQYF. The CDR3 DNA sequence: TGTGCCAGCAGCTTGGTTAACAGAGTCGAGCAGTACTTC.

V and J are TRBV2 and TRBJ2-7, with 9 bases matching TRBD1. CDR1 and CDR2 from the germline V gene are SNHLY and FYNNEI. This CDR3 is 14 amino acids long. Unmatched junction bases numbered 4, after V lost 2 bases and J lost 5 bases. Here the CDR3 reads CASSERTGVDEQYF. DNA of the CDR3: TGTGCCAGCAGTGAAAGGACAGGGGTTGACGAGCAGTACTTC.

V and J are TRBV5-1 and TRBJ2-2, with 8 nucleotides matching TRBD2. The CDR3 sequence is 18 residues long. CDR1 and CDR2 from the germline V gene are SGHRS and YFSETQ. With V trimmed by 7 bases and J by 3 bases, 17 bases remained unmatched. Written as DNA, the CDR3 is TGCGCCAGCTTTCCCCCCTATAGCGGGATGGTCGACACCGGGGAGCTGTTTTTT. Protein: CASFPPYSGMVDTGELFF.

The V call is TRBV6-1, the J call TRBJ1-4, with D possibly matching TRBD1 (6 bases). Trimming removed 4 bases from V and 5 bases from J, with 14 bases in between. CDR1 MNHNS and CDR2 SASEGT come from the germline V gene. The CDR3 covers 15 residues. The DNA for the CDR3 is TGTGCCAGCAGTGCGATTGGTCAGGGGAATGAAAAACTGTTTTTT. Amino acids: CASSAIGQGNEKLFF.

The J gene is TRBJ1-1, the V gene TRBV5-1; D ambiguous. V dropped 4 bases and J dropped 2 bases, with 9 bases sitting between them. Looked up from germline, CDR1 is SGHRS and CDR2 is YFSETQ. This CDR3 is built from 13 residues. The CDR3 protein is CASSLIVNTEAFF. As DNA, the CDR3 is TGCGCCAGCAGCCTCATAGTTAACACTGAAGCTTTCTTT.

This chain connects TRBV5-3 to TRBJ1-2; tentatively, D is TRBD1 (5 bases). TRBV5-3 is an open reading frame, and its role is uncertain. V was trimmed by 0 bases and J by 9 bases, leaving 6 bases between them. The CDR3 totals 11 residues. CDR3 nucleotide sequence: TGTGCCAGAAGCTTGGGGGACCGCTACACCTTC. Protein sequence: CARSLGDRYTF.

The chain employs TRBV7-9 and TRBJ1-4; D is unclear. CDR1 and CDR2 from the germline V gene are SEHNR and FQNEAQ (reference sequence). The CDR3 consists of 14 residues. Deletions cut 8 bases from V and 7 bases from J, with 17 bases between. Here the CDR3 DNA reads TGTGCCAGCCGCGATCAGGCTTCGGGTGAAAAACTGTTTTTT. Encoded protein: CASRDQASGEKLFF.

This chain connects TRBV5-1 to TRBJ2-1; 8 nucleotides line up with TRBD1. With 1 base clipped from V and 7 bases from J, the junction kept 7 bases outside the gene matches. Germline V lookup: CDR1 SGHRS, CDR2 YFSETQ. The CDR3 loop spans 15 amino acids. The CDR3 region has the DNA TGCGCCAGCAGCTTGCGGACAGGGAATATGAATGAGCAGTTCTTC. It encodes CASSLRTGNMNEQFF. Together with reference TRBV5-1 and TRBJ2-1, the CDR3 gives the full variable domain: KAGVTQTPRYLIKTRGQQVTLSCSPISGHRSVSWYQQTPGQGLQFLFEYFSETQRNKGNFPGRFSGRQFSNSRSEMNVSTLELGDSALYLCASSLRTGNMNEQFFGPGTRLTVL.

This clone was detected only once. The rearrangement joins TRBV2 to TRBJ1-5; D uncertain. The CDR3 spans 16 residues. CDR1 and CDR2 (germline): SNHLY, FYNNEI. Between the trimmed V and J ends, which lost 7 bases and 7 bases, there was a span of 23 bases. The CDR3 spells CASTRLTGLAVQPQHF. For the CDR3, the DNA is TGTGCCAGCACCCGACTGACGGGTCTGGCTGTACAGCCCCAGCATTTT.

The J gene is TRBJ1-5, the V gene TRBV5-8, with D perhaps matching TRBD1 (5 bases). V was trimmed by 6 bases and J by 9 bases, leaving 16 bases between them. This CDR3 is 13 amino acids long. Germline V gene lookup returns CDR1 SGHTS and CDR2 YDEGEE. CDR3 sequence reads: CASIGPGTMPQHF. The CDR3 DNA reads as TGTGCCAGCATCGGACCCGGGACCATGCCCCAGCATTTT.

The chain has TRBV30 and TRBJ2-3; TRBD2 might be the D (5 bases). V dropped 1 base and J dropped 1 base, with 12 bases sitting between them. Germline V gene data show CDR1 as GTSNPN and CDR2 as SVGIG (reference sequence). The CDR3 has 15 amino acids. CDR3 sequence reads: CAWSAGGQGTDTQYF. CDR3 bases: TGTGCCTGGAGTGCCGGCGGGCAGGGCACAGATACGCAGTATTTT.